These T cell receptor beta chains were read from a single sample in a study of shared clonotypes between healthy human individuals. The data were produced by immunoSEQ multiplex PCR, yet TCRdb's version contains in-frame clones alone and is incomplete. The sample shows under 600,000 clones, 95% to 96% of them seen only once. Material: naive CD4+ T cells sorted from blood. The receptor set was obtained from a woman younger than 45 in good health. Each CDR3 is given with its conserved first and last residue. A D gene is named only where the DNA matches it firmly. Clone size is not always given. Where it is, it says once, few, many or a class for expanded clones.

J gene: TRBJ2-7; D gene: -; V gene: TRBV4-1; clone size: -; CDR3 protein: CASSQEGGSRYEQYF; CDR3 DNA: TGCGCCAGCAGCCAAGAAGGGGGGAGTCGGTACGAGCAGTACTTC
J gene: TRBJ1-4; D gene: TRBD1; V gene: TRBV4-2; clone size: -; CDR3 protein: CASSHADRGRTNEKLFF; CDR3 DNA: TGTGCCAGCAGCCACGCTGACAGGGGACGGACTAATGAAAAACTGTTTTTT
J gene: TRBJ2-3; D gene: TRBD1; V gene: TRBV19; clone size: once; CDR3 protein: CASTDRGVGDTQYF; CDR3 DNA: TGTGCCAGTACCGACAGGGGGGTGGGAGATACGCAGTATTTT
J gene: TRBJ1-5; D gene: -; V gene: TRBV29-1; clone size: -; CDR3 protein: CSVGDGSNQPQHF; CDR3 DNA: TGCAGCGTGGGGGACGGGAGCAATCAGCCCCAGCATTTT
J gene: TRBJ2-1; D gene: TRBD1; V gene: TRBV6-6; clone size: -; CDR3 protein: CASSYEGTAYNEQFF; CDR3 DNA: TGTGCCAGCAGTTACGAAGGGACAGCCTACAATGAGCAGTTCTTC
J gene: TRBJ1-1; D gene: TRBD1; V gene: TRBV10-2; clone size: -; CDR3 protein: CASSGGLGQALEAFF; CDR3 DNA: TGCGCCAGCAGTGGAGGCCTTGGACAGGCCCTTGAAGCTTTCTTT
J gene: TRBJ2-6; D gene: -; V gene: TRBV10-3; clone size: -; CDR3 protein: CAISRISCIQSRANVLTF; CDR3 DNA: TGTGCCATCAGTAGAATTAGCTGTATACAAAGTCGGGCCAACGTCCTGACTTTC
J gene: TRBJ2-1; D gene: TRBD2; V gene: TRBV7-9; clone size: -; CDR3 protein: CASNQDPGLAHYNEQFF; CDR3 DNA: TGTGCCAGTAACCAAGACCCCGGACTAGCGCATTACAATGAGCAGTTCTTC
J gene: TRBJ2-7; D gene: -; V gene: TRBV7-8; clone size: -; CDR3 protein: CASRDPPYEQYF; CDR3 DNA: TGTGCCAGCAGAGATCCCCCCTACGAGCAGTACTTC
J gene: TRBJ2-7; D gene: -; V gene: TRBV28; clone size: -; CDR3 protein: CASSRWRTYEQYF; CDR3 DNA: TGTGCCAGCAGCCGCTGGAGGACCTACGAGCAGTACTTC
J gene: TRBJ2-3; D gene: TRBD1; V gene: TRBV5-1; clone size: -; CDR3 protein: CASSRQGNPDTQYF; CDR3 DNA: TGCGCCAGCAGCAGACAGGGGAACCCAGATACGCAGTATTTT
J gene: TRBJ1-2; D gene: -; V gene: TRBV6-5; clone size: -; CDR3 protein: CASSFGNYGYTF; CDR3 DNA: TGTGCCAGCAGTTTTGGCAACTATGGCTACACCTTC
J gene: TRBJ1-5; D gene: -; V gene: TRBV1; clone size: -; CDR3 protein: CTSSQVNHRGQPQHF; CDR3 DNA: TGCACCAGCAGCCAAGTTAACCATCGGGGTCAGCCCCAGCATTTT
J gene: TRBJ2-5; D gene: TRBD2; V gene: TRBV19; clone size: -; CDR3 protein: CASSLGLAGRGETQYF; CDR3 DNA: TGTGCCAGTAGTTTGGGACTAGCGGGACGAGGTGAGACCCAGTACTTC
J gene: TRBJ1-4; D gene: -; V gene: TRBV6-6; clone size: -; CDR3 protein: CASRFTGTTNEKLFF; CDR3 DNA: TGTGCCAGCAGATTTACGGGAACAACTAATGAAAAACTGTTTTTT
J gene: TRBJ1-4; D gene: -; V gene: TRBV5-8; clone size: -; CDR3 protein: CASSRRGNEKLFF; CDR3 DNA: TGTGCCAGCAGCCGGCGGGGTAATGAAAAACTGTTTTTT
J gene: TRBJ1-3; D gene: TRBD1; V gene: TRBV18; clone size: -; CDR3 protein: CASSLMNTGTGGENTIYF; CDR3 DNA: TGTGCCAGCTCACTCATGAATACCGGGACAGGGGGTGAAAACACCATATATTTT
J gene: TRBJ2-2; D gene: -; V gene: TRBV5-4; clone size: -; CDR3 protein: CASSQETRLANTGELFF; CDR3 DNA: TGTGCCAGCAGCCAGGAGACTAGGTTAGCGAACACCGGGGAGCTGTTTTTT
J gene: TRBJ2-3; D gene: -; V gene: TRBV6-1; clone size: -; CDR3 protein: CASSVGPQASTDTQYF; CDR3 DNA: TGTGCCAGCAGTGTAGGACCCCAGGCGAGCACAGATACGCAGTATTTT
J gene: TRBJ2-5; D gene: -; V gene: TRBV5-1; clone size: -; CDR3 protein: CASSFDRETQYF; CDR3 DNA: TGCGCCAGCAGCTTCGATAGAGAGACCCAGTACTTC
J gene: TRBJ1-5; D gene: -; V gene: TRBV5-4; clone size: -; CDR3 protein: CASSPDSLNQPQHF; CDR3 DNA: TGTGCCAGCAGCCCGGACAGTCTGAATCAGCCCCAGCATTTT
J gene: TRBJ2-1; D gene: -; V gene: TRBV11-2; clone size: -; CDR3 protein: CASSLDQGYRNEQFF; CDR3 DNA: TGTGCCAGCAGCTTAGATCAGGGGTATCGCAATGAGCAGTTCTTC
J gene: TRBJ2-3; D gene: TRBD1; V gene: TRBV7-3; clone size: -; CDR3 protein: CASSSYGTGGTDTQYF; CDR3 DNA: TGTGCCAGCAGCTCCTACGGGACAGGGGGCACAGATACGCAGTATTTT
J gene: TRBJ2-3; D gene: -; V gene: TRBV7-2; clone size: -; CDR3 protein: CASSLVLADFTTQYF; CDR3 DNA: TGTGCCAGCAGCTTAGTACTAGCAGACTTTACTACGCAGTATTTT
J gene: TRBJ2-1; D gene: TRBD2; V gene: TRBV5-1; clone size: -; CDR3 protein: CASSHGGTSVANEQFF; CDR3 DNA: TGCGCCAGCAGCCATGGGGGGACTAGCGTCGCCAATGAGCAGTTCTTC
J gene: TRBJ2-7; D gene: -; V gene: TRBV18; clone size: -; CDR3 protein: CASSQGLAYEQYF; CDR3 DNA: TGTGCCAGCTCACAGGGCCTAGCGTACGAGCAGTACTTC
J gene: TRBJ1-5; D gene: -; V gene: TRBV6-1; clone size: -; CDR3 protein: CASRMLGNQPQHF; CDR3 DNA: TGTGCCAGCAGGATGCTGGGGAATCAGCCCCAGCATTTT
J gene: TRBJ2-7; D gene: -; V gene: TRBV28; clone size: -; CDR3 protein: CASRGAGTASYEQYF; CDR3 DNA: TGTGCCAGCAGAGGAGCCGGGACGGCCTCCTACGAGCAGTACTTC
J gene: TRBJ2-2; D gene: -; V gene: TRBV7-9; clone size: -; CDR3 protein: CASSRRGSAGNTGELFF; CDR3 DNA: TGTGCCAGCAGCCGCCGCGGGTCTGCGGGAAACACCGGGGAGCTGTTTTTT
J gene: TRBJ2-7; D gene: TRBD1; V gene: TRBV5-8; clone size: -; CDR3 protein: CASRPIRDRGISEQYF; CDR3 DNA: TGTGCCAGCAGACCTATCCGGGACAGGGGGATATCCGAGCAGTACTTC
J gene: TRBJ2-2; D gene: TRBD1; V gene: TRBV7-3; clone size: -; CDR3 protein: CASSLRQGVGGELFF; CDR3 DNA: TGTGCCAGCAGCCTTCGACAGGGCGTGGGCGGGGAGCTGTTTTTT
J gene: TRBJ2-7; D gene: TRBD2; V gene: TRBV29-1; clone size: once; CDR3 protein: CSVALRLAATYEQYF; CDR3 DNA: TGCAGCGTGGCTTTAAGGCTAGCGGCAACCTACGAGCAGTACTTC
J gene: TRBJ1-2; D gene: -; V gene: TRBV7-9; clone size: -; CDR3 protein: CASSLTWTGYTF; CDR3 DNA: TGTGCCAGCAGCTTAACTTGGACAGGCTACACCTTC
J gene: TRBJ2-7; D gene: TRBD2; V gene: TRBV7-3; clone size: -; CDR3 protein: CASSLPPVLAGIYEQYF; CDR3 DNA: TGTGCCAGCAGCTTACCGCCGGTACTAGCGGGAATATACGAGCAGTACTTC
J gene: TRBJ2-1; D gene: -; V gene: TRBV4-1; clone size: -; CDR3 protein: CASSQVHDNEQFF; CDR3 DNA: TGCGCCAGCAGCCAAGTCCACGACAATGAGCAGTTCTTC
J gene: TRBJ2-3; D gene: -; V gene: TRBV11-2; clone size: -; CDR3 protein: CASSVALGAQYF; CDR3 DNA: TGTGCCAGCAGCGTTGCCTTGGGGGCGCAGTATTTT
J gene: TRBJ2-7; D gene: TRBD1; V gene: TRBV28; clone size: -; CDR3 protein: CASSSGQVSEQYF; CDR3 DNA: TGTGCCAGCAGTAGCGGACAGGTTTCCGAGCAGTACTTC
J gene: TRBJ2-2; D gene: TRBD2; V gene: TRBV4-1; clone size: -; CDR3 protein: CASAWERDVGELFF; CDR3 DNA: TGCGCCAGCGCATGGGAGCGGGACGTCGGGGAGCTGTTTTTT
J gene: TRBJ1-1; D gene: TRBD1; V gene: TRBV7-2; clone size: -; CDR3 protein: CASSPETGVRTTEAFF; CDR3 DNA: TGTGCCAGCAGCCCAGAGACAGGGGTCCGAACCACTGAAGCTTTCTTT
J gene: TRBJ1-2; D gene: TRBD1; V gene: TRBV5-1; clone size: few; CDR3 protein: CASSFQGDGYTF; CDR3 DNA: TGCGCCAGCAGCTTTCAGGGGGATGGCTACACCTTC
J gene: TRBJ2-4; D gene: -; V gene: TRBV28; clone size: -; CDR3 protein: CASSLRREYRPDSAKNIQYF; CDR3 DNA: TGTGCCAGCAGTTTACGGAGGGAGTACCGCCCGGATTCCGCCAAAAACATTCAGTACTTC
J gene: TRBJ1-3; D gene: -; V gene: TRBV5-1; clone size: -; CDR3 protein: CASSLDGSGNTIYF; CDR3 DNA: TGCGCCAGCAGCCTGGACGGTTCTGGAAACACCATATATTTT
J gene: TRBJ2-4; D gene: -; V gene: TRBV4-1; clone size: -; CDR3 protein: CASSQMTVTKNIQYF; CDR3 DNA: TGCGCCAGCAGCCAGATGACGGTGACCAAAAACATTCAGTACTTC
J gene: TRBJ1-1; D gene: -; V gene: TRBV18; clone size: -; CDR3 protein: CASSRENTEAFF; CDR3 DNA: TGTGCCAGCTCCCGGGAGAACACTGAAGCTTTCTTT
J gene: TRBJ2-2; D gene: TRBD1; V gene: TRBV5-1; clone size: -; CDR3 protein: CASQTGQGFTGELFF; CDR3 DNA: TGCGCCAGTCAGACGGGACAGGGATTTACCGGGGAGCTGTTTTTT
J gene: TRBJ1-5; D gene: -; V gene: TRBV7-9; clone size: -; CDR3 protein: CASSRFQGASNQPQHF; CDR3 DNA: TGTGCCAGCAGCCGTTTTCAGGGCGCAAGCAATCAGCCCCAGCATTTT
J gene: TRBJ1-1; D gene: -; V gene: TRBV5-6; clone size: -; CDR3 protein: CASSLGTPRWTEAFF; CDR3 DNA: TGTGCCAGCAGCTTGGGGACCCCACGGTGGACTGAAGCTTTCTTT
J gene: TRBJ1-5; D gene: -; V gene: TRBV27; clone size: -; CDR3 protein: CASRLSNQPQHF; CDR3 DNA: TGTGCCAGCCGGCTCAGCAATCAGCCCCAGCATTTT
J gene: TRBJ2-1; D gene: TRBD2; V gene: TRBV5-1; clone size: -; CDR3 protein: CASSFDTSVRYNEQFF; CDR3 DNA: TGCGCCAGCAGCTTTGATACTAGCGTAAGGTACAATGAGCAGTTCTTC